This is a list of T cell receptor beta chains from one sample in a study of regulatory T cells in long-lasting Graves disease. TCRdb re-derived calls from the multiplex PCR reads in MiXCR, one entry per CDR3 protein. This sample has 520,000 or so distinct CDR3 sequences; approximately 12% occur once, and the top ten carry approximately 9%. These data are also associated with another study on T cells in Graves' hyperthyroidism and ophthalmopathy.

Sample: peripheral blood mononuclear cells (PBMCs), taken at new diagnosis, from a patient treated with antithyroid drugs. The receptors come from a woman aged 25 to 39 with Graves disease. CDR3s include the opening cysteine and the closing phenylalanine or tryptophan. A D gene is named only where the DNA matches it firmly. Expanded clones get a size class; other rows say once, few or many, or leave the size out.

v_call	d_call	clone_size	j_call	cdr3_nt	cdr3_aa
TRBV28	TRBD2	NA	TRBJ2-7	TGTGCCACGACACGGGGGGCCTACGAGCAGTACTTC	CATTRGAYEQYF
TRBV28	NA	many	TRBJ1-5	TGTGCCAGCAGGTCGCGGGATGGCAATCAGCCCCAGCATTTT	CASRSRDGNQPQHF
TRBV9	NA	NA	TRBJ1-2	TGTGCCAGCAGCGTTGGGCAGGACTATGGCCACACCTTC	CASSVGQDYGHTF
TRBV12-3/TRBV12-4	TRBD1	many	TRBJ2-7	TGTGCCAGCAGTTCCCTAGCAGGGGGTACGTTCGAGCAGTACTTC	CASSSLAGGTFEQYF
TRBV12-3/TRBV12-4	TRBD2	many	TRBJ2-3	TGTGCCAGCAGTCGAATACGGACCGCGTCTAGCGGGGGTACAGATACGCAGTATTTT	CASSRIRTASSGGTDTQYF
TRBV30	NA	few	TRBJ1-1	TGTGCCTGGAGTGTGGGATTTGTTTCTTTCTTT	CAWSVGFVSFF
TRBV3-1	NA	NA	TRBJ2-2	TGTGCCAGCAGCCAATATGGCACCGGGGAGCTGTTTTTT	CASSQYGTGELFF
TRBV5-5	NA	NA	TRBJ1-1	TGCGCCAGCAGCTTGGTATATCTGAACACTGAAGCTCTCTTT	CASSLVYLNTEALF
TRBV20-1	TRBD2	NA	TRBJ2-3	TGCAGTGCTAGACTAGCGGGAGGGCCTCGGCAGTATTTT	CSARLAGGPRQYF
TRBV30	NA	many	TRBJ2-5	TGTGCCTGGGGAACAGGGAGTGAGACCCAGTACTTC	CAWGTGSETQYF
TRBV6-1	TRBD2	many	TRBJ2-7	TGTGCCAGCAGACTAGCGGGAGGGATAGAGCAGTACTTC	CASRLAGGIEQYF
TRBV30	NA	many	TRBJ1-1	TGTGCCTGGAGTGAAGTAGGTTTCGGTGTGAACACTGAAGCTTTCTTT	CAWSEVGFGVNTEAFF
TRBV2	TRBD1	many	TRBJ2-7	TGTGCCAGCAGTGAGGGACAGGGGGACACCTACGAGCAGTACTTC	CASSEGQGDTYEQYF
TRBV4-1	NA	many	TRBJ2-2	TGCGCCAGCAGCCGGCCACGGACCGGGGAGCTGTTTTTT	CASSRPRTGELFF
TRBV12-3/TRBV12-4	NA	many	TRBJ2-2	TGTGCCAGCAGTTTTACAGACATAAACACCGGGGAGCTGTTTTTT	CASSFTDINTGELFF
TRBV28	NA	many	TRBJ2-5	TGTGCCAGCAGTTCCTGGTACGGGCCGTACCAAGAGACCCAGTACTTC	CASSSWYGPYQETQYF
TRBV4-1	NA	many	TRBJ1-2	TGCGCCAGCAGACCGGTGGGGGCCCTAGCTAACTATGGCTACACCTTC	CASRPVGALANYGYTF
TRBV19	NA	NA	TRBJ2-7	TGTGCCAGTAGTATGCTCCTTTCGGACGAGCAGTACTTC	CASSMLLSDEQYF
TRBV5-5	NA	NA	TRBJ2-3	TGTGCCAGCAGCCTTGGACTTGGGGGGGATACGCAGTATTTT	CASSLGLGGDTQYF
TRBV6-1	TRBD1	many	TRBJ2-2	TGTGCCAGCAGTGAGGACAGGGCGGTCGTCGGGGAGCTGTTTTTT	CASSEDRAVVGELFF
TRBV5-1	TRBD2	many	TRBJ2-5	TGTGCCAGCAGCCTCATGGGGGGGTCGGAGACCCAGTACTTC	CASSLMGGSETQYF
TRBV29-1	NA	many	TRBJ2-5	TGCAGCGGTCGTAGCGGCGGGTACCAAGAGACCCAGTACTTC	CSGRSGGYQETQYF
TRBV9	TRBD2	NA	TRBJ2-7	TGTGCCAGCAGCCTCCACCAAGCGGGAGGGCCACGGGAGCAGTACTTC	CASSLHQAGGPREQYF
TRBV2	TRBD2	many	TRBJ2-7	TGTGCCAGCAGCGCCGCTAGCGGGAGGCTTTCCTACGAGCAGTACTTC	CASSAASGRLSYEQYF
TRBV28	TRBD2	many	TRBJ2-4	TGTGCCAGCAGTCCCATCTTCGGGGAGGGGGCCAAAAACATTCAGTACTTC	CASSPIFGEGAKNIQYF
TRBV20-1	TRBD2	NA	TRBJ2-3	TGCAGTGCTCCGCGGGAGTTGCGCACAGATACGCAGTATTTT	CSAPRELRTDTQYF
TRBV9	NA	many	TRBJ1-2	TGTGCCAGCAGCGTTGAAGGGGCAGGTGGCTACACCTTC	CASSVEGAGGYTF
TRBV29-1	NA	many	TRBJ1-2	TGCAGCGTTGAAGTCGAGGAGAGCCGACGCTACACCTTC	CSVEVEESRRYTF
TRBV20-1	NA	many	TRBJ1-5	TGCAGTGCTTCCAAAAACAGGAGGCAGCCCCAGCATTTT	CSASKNRRQPQHF
TRBV7-9	TRBD2	NA	TRBJ2-3	TGTGCCAGCAGCTTAGGCCTAGCGGGAATGACAGATACGCAGTATTTT	CASSLGLAGMTDTQYF
TRBV28	NA	many	TRBJ2-6	TGTGCCAGCAGTTTGGGTGATGGGGCCAACGTCCTGACTTTC	CASSLGDGANVLTF
TRBV7-3	NA	many	TRBJ2-1	TGTGCCAGCAGCTTTACCCCTAGCTCCTACAATGAGCAGTTCTTC	CASSFTPSSYNEQFF
TRBV9	NA	NA	TRBJ1-1	TGTGCCAGCAGCCTCTCTTATCCGAACACTGAAGCTTTCTTT	CASSLSYPNTEAFF
TRBV11-3	NA	many	TRBJ2-2	TGTGCCAGCAGCTTAGAGCCCCGCGGCAGGGGAGTCGGCGGGGAGCTGTTTTTT	CASSLEPRGRGVGGELFF
TRBV27	TRBD1	many	TRBJ2-3	TGTGCCAGCAGTGCCCGGGACAGGGGTATAGATACGCAGTATTTT	CASSARDRGIDTQYF
TRBV7-9	NA	many	TRBJ1-1	TGTGCCAGCAGCTTAGCACTTGCAGGGAACACTGAAGCTTTCTTT	CASSLALAGNTEAFF
TRBV5-6	TRBD2	few	TRBJ2-5	TGTGCCAGCAGCTTGGTCGGGGCGGGAGTAAGTCAAGAGACCCAGTACTTC	CASSLVGAGVSQETQYF
TRBV15	NA	many	TRBJ1-3	TGTGCCACCAGCACAGGGATCCTCTCTGGAAACACCATATATTTT	CATSTGILSGNTIYF
TRBV27	NA	few	TRBJ1-1	TGTGCCAGCAGTTTTTCGATCGGGCTTGGGGGAGCTTTCTTT	CASSFSIGLGGAFF
TRBV13	TRBD1	NA	TRBJ1-3	TGTGCCAGCAGCTTATCAGCTTGGCAGGGGGAGTCAGCTCTGGAAAACACCATATATTTT	CASSLSAWQGESALENTIYF
TRBV30	NA	many	TRBJ2-5	TGTGCCTGGTCCAGGGGATTCCAAGAGACCCAGTACTTC	CAWSRGFQETQYF
TRBV27	NA	many	TRBJ2-2	TGTGCCAGCAGTTTAACCCAAAGCACCGGGGAGCTGTTTTTT	CASSLTQSTGELFF
TRBV7-2	TRBD1	many	TRBJ1-4	TGTGCCAGCAGCTTAGACAGGGGCGCTAGGACACTGTTTTTT	CASSLDRGARTLFF
TRBV19	NA	few	TRBJ1-1	TGTGCCAGTAGTATAGGACTCACTGAAGCTTTCTTT	CASSIGLTEAFF
TRBV2	NA	many	TRBJ2-5	TGTGCCAGCACCGAGGATCCGGAAGAGACCCAGTACTTC	CASTEDPEETQYF
TRBV2	NA	many	TRBJ1-1	TGTGCCAGCAGGGCTGCTCTAGGGGCGAACACTGAAGCTTTCTTT	CASRAALGANTEAFF
TRBV18	TRBD1	many	TRBJ2-7	TGTGCCAGCTCATTCGGGTCACAACAGGGGGTAGAGCAGTACTTC	CASSFGSQQGVEQYF
TRBV20-1	NA	few	TRBJ2-1	TGCAGTGCTAGACCCATTCGGGGAGATTACAATGAGCAGTTCTTC	CSARPIRGDYNEQFF
TRBV6-2/TRBV6-3	NA	few	TRBJ2-7	TGTGCCAGCAGTGAAGCCGTACCGGGGGTTGAGCAGTACTTC	CASSEAVPGVEQYF
TRBV19	NA	many	TRBJ1-4	TGTGCCAGTAGTAAAGGGGAGGGAGCAACTAATGAAAAACTGTTTTTT	CASSKGEGATNEKLFF
TRBV10-2	NA	many	TRBJ1-1	TGCGCCAGCAGAGGGGCTTCCCTAAGGGATACTGAAGCTTTCTTT	CASRGASLRDTEAFF
TRBV30	NA	few	TRBJ2-3	TGTGCCTGGAGTAATAGTCGGGACAATACAGATACGCAGTATTTT	CAWSNSRDNTDTQYF
TRBV19	NA	NA	TRBJ2-3	TGTGCCAGTAGTATAGACCTCACAGATACGCAGTATTTT	CASSIDLTDTQYF